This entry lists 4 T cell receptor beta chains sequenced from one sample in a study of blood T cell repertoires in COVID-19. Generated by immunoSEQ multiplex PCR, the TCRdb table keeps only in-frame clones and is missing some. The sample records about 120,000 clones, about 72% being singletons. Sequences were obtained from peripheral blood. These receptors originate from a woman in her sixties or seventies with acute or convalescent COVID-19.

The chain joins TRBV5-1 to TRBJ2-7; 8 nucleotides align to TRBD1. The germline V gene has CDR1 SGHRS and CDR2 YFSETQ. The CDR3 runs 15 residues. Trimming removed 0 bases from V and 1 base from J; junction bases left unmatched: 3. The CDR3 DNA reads TGCGCCAGCAGCTTGGCCAGGGGGCTGTCCTACGAGCAGTACTTC. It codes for CASSLARGLSYEQYF.

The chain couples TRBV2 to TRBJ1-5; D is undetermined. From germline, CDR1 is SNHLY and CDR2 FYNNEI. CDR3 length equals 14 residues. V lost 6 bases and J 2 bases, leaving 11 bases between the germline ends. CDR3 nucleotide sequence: TGTGCCAGCAGGAGGGAAGGTGGCAATCAGCCCCAGCATTTT. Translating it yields CASRREGGNQPQHF.

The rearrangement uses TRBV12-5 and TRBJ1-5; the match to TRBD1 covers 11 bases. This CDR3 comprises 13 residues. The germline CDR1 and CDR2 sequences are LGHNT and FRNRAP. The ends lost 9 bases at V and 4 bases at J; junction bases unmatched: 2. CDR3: CASGTGGNQPQHF. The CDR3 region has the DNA TGTGCTAGCGGGACAGGGGGTAATCAGCCCCAGCATTTT.

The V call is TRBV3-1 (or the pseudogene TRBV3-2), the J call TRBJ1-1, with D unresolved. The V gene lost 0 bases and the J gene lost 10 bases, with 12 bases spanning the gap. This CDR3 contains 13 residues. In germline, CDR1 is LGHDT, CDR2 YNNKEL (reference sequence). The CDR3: CASSQEGGRRAFF. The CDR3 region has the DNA TGTGCCAGCAGCCAAGAAGGTGGAAGGAGAGCTTTCTTT.